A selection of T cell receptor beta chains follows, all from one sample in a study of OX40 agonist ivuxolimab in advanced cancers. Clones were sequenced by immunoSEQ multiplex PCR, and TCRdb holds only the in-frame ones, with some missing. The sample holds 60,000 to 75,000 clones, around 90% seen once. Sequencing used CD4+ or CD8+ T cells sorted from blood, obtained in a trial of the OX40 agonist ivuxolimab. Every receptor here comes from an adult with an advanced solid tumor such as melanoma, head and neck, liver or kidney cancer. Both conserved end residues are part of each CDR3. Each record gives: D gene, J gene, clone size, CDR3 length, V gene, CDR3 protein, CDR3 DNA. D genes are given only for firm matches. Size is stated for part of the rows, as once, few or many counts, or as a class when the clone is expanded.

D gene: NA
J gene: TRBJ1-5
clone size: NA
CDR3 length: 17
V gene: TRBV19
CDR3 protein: CASRKSQGTSTNQPQHF
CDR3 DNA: TGTGCCAGTAGAAAATCCCAGGGGACCTCCACCAATCAGCCCCAGCATTTT

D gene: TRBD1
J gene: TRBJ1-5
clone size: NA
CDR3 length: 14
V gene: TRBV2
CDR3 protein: CASSYRGGNQPQHF
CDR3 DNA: TGTGCCAGCAGTTACAGGGGAGGCAATCAGCCCCAGCATTTT

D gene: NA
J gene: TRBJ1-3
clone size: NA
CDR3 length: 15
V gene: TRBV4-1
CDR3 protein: CASTEGVTSGNTIYF
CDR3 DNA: TGCGCCAGCACAGAGGGGGTTACCTCGGGAAACACCATATATTTT

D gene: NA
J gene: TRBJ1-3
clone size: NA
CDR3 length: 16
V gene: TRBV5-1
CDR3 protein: CASSRGSTHSRNTIYF
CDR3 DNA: TGCGCCAGCAGCCGCGGTAGTACCCATTCAAGAAACACCATATATTTT

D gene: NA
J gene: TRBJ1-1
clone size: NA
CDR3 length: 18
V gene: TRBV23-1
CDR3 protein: CASSQGKFRGRRNTEAFF
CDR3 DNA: TGCGCCAGCAGTCAGGGTAAATTTCGGGGACGCAGGAACACTGAAGCTTTCTTT

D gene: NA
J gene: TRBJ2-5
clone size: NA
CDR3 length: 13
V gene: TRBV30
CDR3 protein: CAWAGLGGETQYF
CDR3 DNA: TGTGCCTGGGCAGGATTGGGGGGAGAGACCCAGTACTTC

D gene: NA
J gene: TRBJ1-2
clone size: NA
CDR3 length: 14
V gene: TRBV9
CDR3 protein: CASSKSPGSQGYTF
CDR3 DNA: TGTGCCAGCAGCAAAAGCCCGGGATCACAGGGCTACACCTTC

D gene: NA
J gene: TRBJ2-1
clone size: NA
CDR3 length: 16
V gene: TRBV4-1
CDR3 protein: CASSHRGGSDYNEQFF
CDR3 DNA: TGCGCCAGCAGCCACCGAGGGGGGTCCGACTACAATGAGCAGTTCTTC

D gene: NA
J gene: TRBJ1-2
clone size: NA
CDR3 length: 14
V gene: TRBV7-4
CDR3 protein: CASSLAVSNYGYTF
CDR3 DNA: TGTGCCAGCAGCTTAGCGGTCTCCAACTATGGCTACACCTTC

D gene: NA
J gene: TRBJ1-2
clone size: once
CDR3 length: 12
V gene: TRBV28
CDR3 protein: CASSLGLGGYTF
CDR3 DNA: TGTGCCAGCAGTTTAGGGCTGGGTGGCTACACCTTC

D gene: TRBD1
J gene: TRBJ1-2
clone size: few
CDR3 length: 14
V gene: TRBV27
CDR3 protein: CASSRGTGNYGYTF
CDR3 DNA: TGTGCCAGCAGTCGGGGGACAGGGAACTATGGCTACACCTTC

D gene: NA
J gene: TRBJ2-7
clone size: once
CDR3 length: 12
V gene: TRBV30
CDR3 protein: CAWSVGSYEQYF
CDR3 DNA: TGTGCCTGGAGTGTGGGCTCCTACGAGCAGTACTTC

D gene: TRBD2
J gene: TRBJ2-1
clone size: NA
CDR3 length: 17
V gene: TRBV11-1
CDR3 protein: CASSGTSGSLGYNEQFF
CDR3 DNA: TGTGCCAGCTCCGGGACTAGCGGGAGTCTAGGCTACAATGAGCAGTTCTTC

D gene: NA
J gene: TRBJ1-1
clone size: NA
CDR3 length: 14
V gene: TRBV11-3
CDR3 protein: CASSLGSMNTEAFF
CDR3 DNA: TGTGCCAGCAGCTTAGGGTCCATGAACACTGAAGCTTTCTTT

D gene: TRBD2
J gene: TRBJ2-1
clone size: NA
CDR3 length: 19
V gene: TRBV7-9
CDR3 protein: CASSSTWTSGPSSYNEQFF
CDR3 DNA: TGTGCCAGCAGCTCGACCTGGACTAGCGGACCGAGCTCCTACAATGAGCAGTTCTTC

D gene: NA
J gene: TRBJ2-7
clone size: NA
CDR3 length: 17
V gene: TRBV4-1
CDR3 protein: CASSRRGTGTGAYEQYF
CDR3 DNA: TGCGCCAGCAGCCGCCGAGGAACCGGGACCGGCGCCTACGAGCAGTACTTC

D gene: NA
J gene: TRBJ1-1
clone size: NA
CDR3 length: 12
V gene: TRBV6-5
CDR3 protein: CASRKLNTEAFF
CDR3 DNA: TGTGCCAGTAGGAAGCTGAACACTGAAGCTTTCTTT

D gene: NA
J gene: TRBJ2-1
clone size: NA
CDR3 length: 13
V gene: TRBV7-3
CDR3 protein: CASSPVLGTEQFF
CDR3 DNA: TGTGCCAGCAGCCCGGTCCTAGGTACTGAGCAGTTCTTC

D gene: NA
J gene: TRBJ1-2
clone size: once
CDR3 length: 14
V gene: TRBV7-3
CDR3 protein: CASSPDGGRDGYTF
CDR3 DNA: TGTGCCAGCAGCCCCGACGGGGGGCGAGATGGCTACACCTTC

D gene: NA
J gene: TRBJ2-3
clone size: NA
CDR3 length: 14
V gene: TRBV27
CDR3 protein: CASRSSRGTDTQYF
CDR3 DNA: TGTGCCAGCAGATCAAGTCGAGGCACAGATACGCAGTATTTT

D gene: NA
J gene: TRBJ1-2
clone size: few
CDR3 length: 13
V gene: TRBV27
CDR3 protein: CASSFRDHRGYTF
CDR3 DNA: TGTGCCAGCAGTTTTCGGGACCACCGGGGCTACACCTTC

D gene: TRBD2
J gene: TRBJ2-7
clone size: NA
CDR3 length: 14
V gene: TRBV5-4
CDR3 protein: CASSTSGTTYEQYF
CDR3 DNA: TGTGCCAGCAGTACTAGCGGGACCACCTACGAGCAGTACTTC

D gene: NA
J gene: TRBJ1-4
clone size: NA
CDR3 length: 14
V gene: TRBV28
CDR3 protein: CASSRWGRNEKLFF
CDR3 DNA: TGTGCCAGCAGTCGGTGGGGCAGGAATGAAAAACTGTTTTTT

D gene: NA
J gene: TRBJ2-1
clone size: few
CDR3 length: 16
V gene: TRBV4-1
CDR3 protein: CASSQATAGQWNEQFF
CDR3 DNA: TGCGCCAGCAGCCAAGCTACGGCAGGGCAATGGAATGAGCAGTTCTTC

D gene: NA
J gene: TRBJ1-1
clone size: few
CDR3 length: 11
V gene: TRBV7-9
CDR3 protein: CASTPNTEAFF
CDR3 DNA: TGTGCCAGCACCCCCAACACTGAAGCTTTCTTT

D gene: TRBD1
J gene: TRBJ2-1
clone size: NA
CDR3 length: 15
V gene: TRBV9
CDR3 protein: CASSVLGQAPNEQFF
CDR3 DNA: TGTGCCAGCAGCGTTTTGGGACAGGCCCCCAATGAGCAGTTCTTC

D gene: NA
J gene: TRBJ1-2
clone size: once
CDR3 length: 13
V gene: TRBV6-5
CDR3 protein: CASTPGRGYGYTF
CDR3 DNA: TGTGCCAGCACCCCGGGCAGGGGCTATGGCTACACCTTC

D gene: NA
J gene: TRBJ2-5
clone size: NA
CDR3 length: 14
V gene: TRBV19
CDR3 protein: CASTTGPASETQYF
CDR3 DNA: TGTGCCAGTACTACGGGGCCAGCCAGCGAGACCCAGTACTTC

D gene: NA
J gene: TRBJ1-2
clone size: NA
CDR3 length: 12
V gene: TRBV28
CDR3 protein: CASSLGALGYTF
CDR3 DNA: TGTGCCAGCAGTCTTGGGGCCCTAGGCTACACCTTC

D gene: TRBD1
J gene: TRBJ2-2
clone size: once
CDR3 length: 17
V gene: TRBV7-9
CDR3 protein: CASSSNPGQGVTGELFF
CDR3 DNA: TGTGCCAGCAGCTCCAATCCAGGACAGGGTGTCACCGGGGAGCTGTTTTTT

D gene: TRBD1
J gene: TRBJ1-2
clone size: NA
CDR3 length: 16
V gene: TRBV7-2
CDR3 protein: CASSLAGGQGVYGYTF
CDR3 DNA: TGTGCCAGCAGCTTAGCCGGGGGACAGGGGGTCTATGGCTACACCTTC

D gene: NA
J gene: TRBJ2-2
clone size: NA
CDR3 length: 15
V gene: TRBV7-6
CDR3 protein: CASSLSGGAAGELFF
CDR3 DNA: TGTGCCAGCAGCTTAAGTGGCGGGGCGGCCGGGGAGCTGTTTTTT

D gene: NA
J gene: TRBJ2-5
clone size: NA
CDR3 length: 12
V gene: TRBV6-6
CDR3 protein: CASSLRGETQYF
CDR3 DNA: TGTGCCAGCAGCCTTAGAGGGGAGACCCAGTACTTC

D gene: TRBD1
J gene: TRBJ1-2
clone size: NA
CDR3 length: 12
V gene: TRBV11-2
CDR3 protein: CASSRQGDSYTF
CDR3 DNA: TGTGCCAGTAGCCGACAGGGGGATAGCTACACCTTC

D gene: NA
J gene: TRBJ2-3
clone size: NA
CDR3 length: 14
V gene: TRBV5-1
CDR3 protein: CASGPGGATDTQYF
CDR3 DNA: TGCGCCAGCGGTCCGGGCGGAGCCACAGATACGCAGTATTTT

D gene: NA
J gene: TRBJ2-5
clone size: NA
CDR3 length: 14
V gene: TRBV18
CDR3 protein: CASSPFEGQETQYF
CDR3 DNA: TGTGCCAGCTCACCATTTGAAGGGCAAGAGACCCAGTACTTC

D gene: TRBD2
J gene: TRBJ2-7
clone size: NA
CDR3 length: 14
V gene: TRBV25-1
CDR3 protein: CASSESPSGYEQYF
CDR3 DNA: TGTGCCAGCAGTGAATCTCCTAGCGGTTACGAGCAGTACTTC

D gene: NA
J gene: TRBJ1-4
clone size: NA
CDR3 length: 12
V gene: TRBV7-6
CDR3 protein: CASSLRGEKLFF
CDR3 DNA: TGTGCCAGCAGCTTAAGGGGTGAAAAACTGTTTTTT

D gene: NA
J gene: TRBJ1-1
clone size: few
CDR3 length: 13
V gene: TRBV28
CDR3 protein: CASTSGGNTEAFF
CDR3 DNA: TGTGCCAGCACCTCTGGTGGGAACACTGAAGCTTTCTTT

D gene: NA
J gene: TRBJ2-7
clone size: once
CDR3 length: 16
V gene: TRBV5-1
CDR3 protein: CASSLVGRQTLYEQYF
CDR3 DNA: TGCGCCAGCAGCTTGGTCGGGCGACAGACCCTCTACGAGCAGTACTTC

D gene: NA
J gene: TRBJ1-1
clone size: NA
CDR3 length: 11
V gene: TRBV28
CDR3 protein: CASQGNTEAFF
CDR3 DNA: TGTGCCAGCCAGGGGAACACTGAAGCTTTCTTT

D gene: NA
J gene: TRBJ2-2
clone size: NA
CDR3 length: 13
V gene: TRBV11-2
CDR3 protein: CASSYLRGGELFF
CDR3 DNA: TGTGCCAGCAGCTATCTCCGAGGCGGGGAGCTGTTTTTT

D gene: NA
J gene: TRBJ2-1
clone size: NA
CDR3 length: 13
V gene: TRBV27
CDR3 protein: CASSFLEGGEQFF
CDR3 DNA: TGTGCCAGCAGTTTTTTAGAGGGAGGAGAGCAGTTCTTC

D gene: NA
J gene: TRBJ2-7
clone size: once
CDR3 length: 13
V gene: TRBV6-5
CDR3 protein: CASAKGAGYEQYF
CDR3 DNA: TGTGCCTCAGCCAAGGGCGCTGGGTACGAGCAGTACTTC

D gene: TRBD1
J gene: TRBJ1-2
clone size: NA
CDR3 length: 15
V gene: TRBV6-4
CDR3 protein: CASSARDSWGYGYTF
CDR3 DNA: TGTGCCAGCAGTGCGCGGGACAGTTGGGGGTATGGCTACACCTTC

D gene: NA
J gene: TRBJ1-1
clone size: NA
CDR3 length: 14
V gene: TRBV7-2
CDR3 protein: CASSSGRGSAEAFF
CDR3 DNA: TGTGCCAGCAGCTCTGGCAGGGGAAGTGCTGAAGCTTTCTTT

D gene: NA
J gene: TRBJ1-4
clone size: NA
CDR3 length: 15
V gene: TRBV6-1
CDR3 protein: CASSGPASLNEKLFF
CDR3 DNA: TGTGCCAGCAGTGGTCCGGCCAGCCTTAATGAAAAACTGTTTTTT

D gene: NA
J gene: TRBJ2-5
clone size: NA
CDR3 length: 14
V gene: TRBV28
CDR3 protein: CASRHQGDWETQYF
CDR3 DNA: TGTGCCAGCAGACACCAAGGGGATTGGGAGACCCAGTACTTC

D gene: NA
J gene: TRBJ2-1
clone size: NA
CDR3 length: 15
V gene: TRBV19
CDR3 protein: CASSTDVLSYNEQFF
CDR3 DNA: TGTGCCAGTAGTACGGACGTTCTCTCCTACAATGAGCAGTTCTTC

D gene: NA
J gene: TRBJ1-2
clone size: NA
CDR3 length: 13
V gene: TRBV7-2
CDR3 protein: CASSPDKNYGYTF
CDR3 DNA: TGTGCCAGCAGCCCAGACAAGAACTATGGCTACACCTTC

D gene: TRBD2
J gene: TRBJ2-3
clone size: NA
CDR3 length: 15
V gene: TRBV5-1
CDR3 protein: CASSSTSGRADTQYF
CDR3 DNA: TGCGCCAGCAGCTCGACTAGCGGGAGGGCAGATACGCAGTATTTT

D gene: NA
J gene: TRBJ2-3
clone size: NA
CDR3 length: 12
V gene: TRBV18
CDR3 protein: CASSPQDRAQYF
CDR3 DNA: TGTGCCAGCTCACCACAGGACAGAGCGCAGTATTTT